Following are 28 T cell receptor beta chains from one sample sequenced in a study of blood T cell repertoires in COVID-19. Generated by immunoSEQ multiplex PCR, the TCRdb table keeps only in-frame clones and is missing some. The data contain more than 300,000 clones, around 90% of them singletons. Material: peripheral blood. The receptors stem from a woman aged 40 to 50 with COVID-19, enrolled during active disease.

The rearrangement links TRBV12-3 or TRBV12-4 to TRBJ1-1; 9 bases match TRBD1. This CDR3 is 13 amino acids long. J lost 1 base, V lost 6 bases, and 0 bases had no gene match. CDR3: CASRGQGNTEAFF. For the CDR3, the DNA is TGTGCCAGCAGGGGACAGGGGAACACTGAAGCTTTCTTT.

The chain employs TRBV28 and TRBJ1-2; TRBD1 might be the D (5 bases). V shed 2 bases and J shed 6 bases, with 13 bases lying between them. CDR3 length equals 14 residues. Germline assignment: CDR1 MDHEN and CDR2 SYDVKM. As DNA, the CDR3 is TGTGCCAGCAGTTTACCTGGGAGGGGACATGGCTACACCTTC. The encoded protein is CASSLPGRGHGYTF.

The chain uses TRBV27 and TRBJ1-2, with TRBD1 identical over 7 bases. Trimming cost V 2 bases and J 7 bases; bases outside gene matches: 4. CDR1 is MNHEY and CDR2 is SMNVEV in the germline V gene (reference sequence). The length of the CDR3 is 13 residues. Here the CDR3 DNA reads TGTGCCAGCAGTTTAAAGGGGGCTGTTGGCTACACCTTC. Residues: CASSLKGAVGYTF.

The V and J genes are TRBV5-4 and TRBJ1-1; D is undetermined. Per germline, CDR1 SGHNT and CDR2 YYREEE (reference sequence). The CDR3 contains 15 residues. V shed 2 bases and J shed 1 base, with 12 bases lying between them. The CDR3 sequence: CASSLIGEGNTEAFF. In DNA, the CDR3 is TGTGCCAGCAGCTTAATCGGGGAAGGGAACACTGAAGCTTTCTTT.

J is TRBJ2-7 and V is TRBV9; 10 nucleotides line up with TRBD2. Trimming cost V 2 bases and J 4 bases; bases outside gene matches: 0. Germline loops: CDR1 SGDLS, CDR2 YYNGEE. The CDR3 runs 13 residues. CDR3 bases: TGTGCCAGCAGCGTGACTAGCGGGTACGAGCAGTACTTC. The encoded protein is CASSVTSGYEQYF.

In DNA, the CDR3 is TGCAGTGCTCAGGGCGAGCAGTACTTC. It codes for CSAQGEQYF. V and J are TRBV20-1 and TRBJ2-7, with a possible D match to TRBD1 (5 bases). Germline V gene sequence: CDR1 DFQATT, CDR2 SNEGSKA (reference sequence). The ends were cut back, 5 bases at V and 6 bases at J, with 5 bases in the middle. This CDR3 is built from 9 residues.

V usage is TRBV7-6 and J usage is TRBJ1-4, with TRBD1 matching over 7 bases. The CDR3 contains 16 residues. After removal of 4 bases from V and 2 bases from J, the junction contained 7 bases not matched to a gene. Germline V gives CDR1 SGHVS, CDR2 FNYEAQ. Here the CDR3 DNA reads TGTGCCAGCAGCTCTAGATCAGGGGGGACTAATGAAAAACTGTTTTTT. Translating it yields CASSSRSGGTNEKLFF. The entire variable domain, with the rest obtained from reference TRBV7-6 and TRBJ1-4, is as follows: GAGVSQSPRYKVTKRGQDVALRCDPISGHVSLYWYRQALGQGPEFLTYFNYEAQQDKSGLPNDRFSAERPEGSISTLTIQRTEQRDSAMYRCASSSRSGGTNEKLFFGSGTQLSVL.

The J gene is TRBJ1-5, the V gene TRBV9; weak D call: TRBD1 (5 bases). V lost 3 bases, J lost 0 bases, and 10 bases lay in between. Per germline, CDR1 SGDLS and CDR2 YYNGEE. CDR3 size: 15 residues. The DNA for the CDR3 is TGTGCCAGCAGCGGGACACCTTATAGCAATCAGCCCCAGCATTTT. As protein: CASSGTPYSNQPQHF.

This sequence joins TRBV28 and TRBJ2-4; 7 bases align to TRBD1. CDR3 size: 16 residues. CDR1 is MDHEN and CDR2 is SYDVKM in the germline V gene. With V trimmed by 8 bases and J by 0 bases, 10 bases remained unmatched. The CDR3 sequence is CASFSDRILAKNIQYF. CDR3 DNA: TGTGCCAGCTTTTCGGACAGGATACTAGCCAAAAACATTCAGTACTTC. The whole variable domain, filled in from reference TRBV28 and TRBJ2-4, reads DVKVTQSSRYLVKRTGEKVFLECVQDMDHENMFWYRQDPGLGLRLIYFSYDVKMKEKGDIPEGYSVSREKKERFSLILESASTNQTSMYLCASFSDRILAKNIQYFGAGTRLSVL.

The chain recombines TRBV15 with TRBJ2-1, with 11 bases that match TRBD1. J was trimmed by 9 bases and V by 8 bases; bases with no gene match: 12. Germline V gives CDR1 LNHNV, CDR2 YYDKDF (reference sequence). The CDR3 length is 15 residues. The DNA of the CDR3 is TGTGCCACCGACACAACGGGACAGGGGGTCACTGAGCAGTTCTTC. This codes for CATDTTGQGVTEQFF.

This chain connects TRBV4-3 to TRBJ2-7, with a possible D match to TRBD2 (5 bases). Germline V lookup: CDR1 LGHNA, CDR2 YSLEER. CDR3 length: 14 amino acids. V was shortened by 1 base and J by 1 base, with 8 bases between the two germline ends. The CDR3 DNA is TGCGCCAGCAGCCAAGTAGCGCTTTCCTACGAGCAGTACTTC. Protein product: CASSQVALSYEQYF.

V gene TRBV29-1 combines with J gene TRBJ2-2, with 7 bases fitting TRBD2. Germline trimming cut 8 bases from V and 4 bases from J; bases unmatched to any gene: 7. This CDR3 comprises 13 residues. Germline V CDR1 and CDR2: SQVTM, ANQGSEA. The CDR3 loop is CSRGVAGTGELFF. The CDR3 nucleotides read TGCAGCCGGGGGGTAGCGGGCACCGGGGAGCTGTTTTTT.

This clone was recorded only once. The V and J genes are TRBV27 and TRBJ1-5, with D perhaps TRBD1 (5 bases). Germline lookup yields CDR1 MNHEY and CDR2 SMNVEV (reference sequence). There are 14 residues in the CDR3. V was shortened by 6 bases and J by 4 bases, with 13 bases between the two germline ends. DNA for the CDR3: TGTGCCAGCAGCCCAGAGCGGGGGAATCAGCCCCAGCATTTT. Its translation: CASSPERGNQPQHF.

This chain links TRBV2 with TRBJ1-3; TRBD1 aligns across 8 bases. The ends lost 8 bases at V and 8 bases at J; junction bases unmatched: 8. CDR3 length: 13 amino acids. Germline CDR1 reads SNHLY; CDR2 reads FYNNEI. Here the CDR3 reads CASAGQGFYTIYF. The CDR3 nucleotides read TGTGCCAGCGCTGGACAGGGTTTTTACACCATATATTTT.

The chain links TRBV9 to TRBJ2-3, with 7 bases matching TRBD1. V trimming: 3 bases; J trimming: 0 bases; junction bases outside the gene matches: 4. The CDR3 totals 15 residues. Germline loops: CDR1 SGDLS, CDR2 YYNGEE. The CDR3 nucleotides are TGTGCCAGCAGCGCGGGACAGCAAAGCACAGATACGCAGTATTTT. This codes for CASSAGQQSTDTQYF.

The CDR3 loop reads CASSLNGRDRGREQFF. Here the CDR3 DNA reads TGTGCCAGCAGTTTAAACGGCCGAGACAGGGGTCGAGAGCAGTTCTTC. This rearrangement joins TRBV27 to TRBJ2-1, with 8 bases that match TRBD1. Trimming took 2 bases from V and 10 from J; bases not matched to a gene: 13. CDR1 is MNHEY and CDR2 is SMNVEV in the germline V gene (reference sequence). This CDR3 has 16 residues.

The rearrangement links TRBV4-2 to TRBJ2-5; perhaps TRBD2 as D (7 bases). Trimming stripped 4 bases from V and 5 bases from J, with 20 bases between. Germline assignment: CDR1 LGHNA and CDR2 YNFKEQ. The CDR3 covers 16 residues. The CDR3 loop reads CASSRSRGGHGETQYF. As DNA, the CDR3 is TGTGCCAGCAGCCGAAGTCGCGGGGGCCACGGGGAGACCCAGTACTTC.

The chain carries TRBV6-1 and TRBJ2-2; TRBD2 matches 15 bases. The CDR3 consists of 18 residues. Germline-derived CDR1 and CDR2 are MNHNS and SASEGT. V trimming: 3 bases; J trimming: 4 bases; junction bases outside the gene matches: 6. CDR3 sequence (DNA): TGTGCCAGCAGTGAGGGACTAGCGGGGGGCGGGAGCACCGGGGAGCTGTTTTTT. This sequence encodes CASSEGLAGGGSTGELFF.

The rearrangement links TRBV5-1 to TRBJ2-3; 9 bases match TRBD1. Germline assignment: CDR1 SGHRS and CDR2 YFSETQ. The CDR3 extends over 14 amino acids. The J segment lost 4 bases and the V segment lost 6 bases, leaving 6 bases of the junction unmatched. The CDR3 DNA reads TGCGCCAGCAATTCGGACAGGGGTCCAGATACGCAGTATTTT. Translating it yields CASNSDRGPDTQYF.

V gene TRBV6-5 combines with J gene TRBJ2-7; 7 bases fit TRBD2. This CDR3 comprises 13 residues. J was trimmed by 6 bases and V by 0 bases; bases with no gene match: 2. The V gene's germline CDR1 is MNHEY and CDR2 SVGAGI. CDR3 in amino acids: CASSYSGLGEQYF. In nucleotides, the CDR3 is TGTGCCAGCAGTTACTCTGGACTAGGCGAGCAGTACTTC.

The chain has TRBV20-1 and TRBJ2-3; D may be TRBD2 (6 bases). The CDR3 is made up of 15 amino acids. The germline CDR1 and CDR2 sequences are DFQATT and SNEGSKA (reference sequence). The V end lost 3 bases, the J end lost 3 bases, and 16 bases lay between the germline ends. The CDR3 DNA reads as TGCAGTGCTAGTCTCCCTTATAGCGGAACAGATACGCAGTATTTT. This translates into CSASLPYSGTDTQYF.

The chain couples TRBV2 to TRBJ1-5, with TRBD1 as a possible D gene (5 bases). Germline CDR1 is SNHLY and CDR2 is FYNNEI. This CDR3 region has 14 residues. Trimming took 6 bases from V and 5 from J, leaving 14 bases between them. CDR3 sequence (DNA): TGTGCCAGCAGGGAGGGGCAGGCCGATCAGCCCCAGCATTTT. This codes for CASREGQADQPQHF.

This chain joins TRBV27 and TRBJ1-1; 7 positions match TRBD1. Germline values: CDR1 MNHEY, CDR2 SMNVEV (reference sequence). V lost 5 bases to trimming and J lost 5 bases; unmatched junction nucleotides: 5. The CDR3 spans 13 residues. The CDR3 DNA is TGTGCCAGCAGTGTCACAGGGGTTACTGAAGCTTTCTTT. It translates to CASSVTGVTEAFF.

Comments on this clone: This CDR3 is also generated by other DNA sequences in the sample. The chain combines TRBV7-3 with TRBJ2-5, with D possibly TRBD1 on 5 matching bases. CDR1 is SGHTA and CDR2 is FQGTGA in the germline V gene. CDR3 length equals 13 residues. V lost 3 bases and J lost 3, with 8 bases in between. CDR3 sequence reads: CASSFGREETQYF. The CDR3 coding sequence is TGTGCCAGCAGCTTTGGCAGGGAAGAGACCCAGTACTTC.

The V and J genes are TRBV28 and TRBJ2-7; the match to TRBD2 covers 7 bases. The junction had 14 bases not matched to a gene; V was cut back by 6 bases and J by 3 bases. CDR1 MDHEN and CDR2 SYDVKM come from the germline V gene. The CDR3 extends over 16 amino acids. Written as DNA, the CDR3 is TGTGCCAGCAGCCATGGGAGGGGAGGGCCGGGCTACGAGCAGTACTTC. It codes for CASSHGRGGPGYEQYF.

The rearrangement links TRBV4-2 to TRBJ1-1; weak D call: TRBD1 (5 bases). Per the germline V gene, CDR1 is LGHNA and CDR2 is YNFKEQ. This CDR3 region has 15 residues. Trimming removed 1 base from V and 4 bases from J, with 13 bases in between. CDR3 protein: CASSQGSGIVTEAFF. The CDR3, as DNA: TGTGCCAGCAGCCAAGGGTCAGGGATCGTCACTGAAGCTTTCTTT.

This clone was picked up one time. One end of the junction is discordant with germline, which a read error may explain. The CDR3 here is CSARGPVF. In DNA form, the CDR3 reads TGCAGTGCTAGAGGTCCGGTCTTC. This chain uses TRBV20-1 with TRBJ1-2; D gene ambiguous. CDR1 and CDR2 from the germline V gene are DFQATT and SNEGSKA (reference sequence). The CDR3 totals 8 residues.

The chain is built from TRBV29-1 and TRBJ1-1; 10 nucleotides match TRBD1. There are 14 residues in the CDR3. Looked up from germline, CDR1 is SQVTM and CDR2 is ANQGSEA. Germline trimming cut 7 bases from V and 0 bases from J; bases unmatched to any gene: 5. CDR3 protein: CSGGQGKMNTEAFF. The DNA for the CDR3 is TGCAGCGGGGGACAGGGGAAAATGAACACTGAAGCTTTCTTT.